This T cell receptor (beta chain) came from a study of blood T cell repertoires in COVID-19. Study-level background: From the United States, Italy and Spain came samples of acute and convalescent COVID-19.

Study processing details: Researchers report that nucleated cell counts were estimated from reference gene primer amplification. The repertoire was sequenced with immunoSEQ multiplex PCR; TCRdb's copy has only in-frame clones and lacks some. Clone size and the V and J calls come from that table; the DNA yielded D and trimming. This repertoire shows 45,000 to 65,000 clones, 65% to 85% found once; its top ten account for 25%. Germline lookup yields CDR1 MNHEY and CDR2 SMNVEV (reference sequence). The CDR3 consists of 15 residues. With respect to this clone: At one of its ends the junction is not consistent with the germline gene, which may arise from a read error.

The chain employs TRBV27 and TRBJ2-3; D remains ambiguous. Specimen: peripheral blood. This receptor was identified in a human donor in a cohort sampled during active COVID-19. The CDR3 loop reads CASSLSVRFTDTQYF. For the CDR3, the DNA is TGTGCCAGCAGCTTATCGGTGAGGTTCACAGATACGCAGTATTTT.